These 15 T cell receptor beta chains originate from one sample sequenced in a study of blood T cells in healthy people across ages. Then a second PCR, running about 6 to 11 cycles, was carried out with a sample-barcoded 5' primer and a J-beta primer mix. Via MiXCR, TCRdb re-called the 5' RACE reads, giving one row per CDR3 protein. The table lists hundreds of thousands of distinct CDR3 sequences, about 24% of them singletons. The source material was blood. The receptors shown here come from a man between 65 and 85 years old in good health.

V and J are TRBV5-1 and TRBJ2-2; D is unresolved. Deletions cut 2 bases from V and 3 bases from J, with 8 bases between. The germline gives CDR1 SGHRS, CDR2 YFSETQ. The CDR3 has 14 residues. CDR3 sequence (DNA): TGCGCCAGCAGCTTAAGTATCGACACCGGGGAGCTGTTTTTT. Protein: CASSLSIDTGELFF.

The rearrangement joins TRBV9 to TRBJ1-3; a weak D match, TRBD1 (5 bases). This CDR3 region has 13 residues. Trimming stripped 2 bases from V and 4 bases from J, with 7 bases between. Germline lookup yields CDR1 SGDLS and CDR2 YYNGEE. CDR3 sequence (DNA): TGTGCCAGCAGCGTGGACAAGGGAAACACCATATATTTT. Protein: CASSVDKGNTIYF.

Only a few counts were recorded for this clonotype. The chain joins TRBV3-1 to TRBJ1-1; D remains unclear. Germline CDR1 reads LGHDT; CDR2 reads YNNKEL (reference sequence). This CDR3 region has 15 residues. Trimming took 4 bases from V and 1 from J, leaving 13 bases between them. CDR3 sequence: CASSRADARNTEAFF. CDR3 DNA: TGTGCCAGCAGCCGGGCGGACGCACGGAACACTGAAGCTTTCTTT.

V usage is TRBV19 and J usage is TRBJ2-3; the match to TRBD1 covers 7 bases. CDR1 LNHDA and CDR2 SQIVND come from the germline V gene (reference sequence). This CDR3 is built from 16 residues. V shed 7 bases, J shed 0 bases, and the junction held 10 bases outside the gene matches. The CDR3 DNA reads TGTGCCAGTAAGAACAGGGGCGCCTCTAGCACAGATACGCAGTATTTT. Protein product: CASKNRGASSTDTQYF.

This clonotype was detected many times. The V gene is TRBV27, the J gene TRBJ1-2; weak D call: TRBD1 (6 bases). The CDR3 runs to 13 residues. Per germline, CDR1 MNHEY and CDR2 SMNVEV (reference sequence). V dropped 6 bases and J dropped 7 bases, with 15 bases sitting between them. The CDR3 reads CASRSDRFPGYTF. CDR3 nucleotide sequence: TGTGCCAGCAGGAGCGACAGGTTTCCTGGCTACACCTTC.

The chain links TRBV4-2 to TRBJ2-1; TRBD1 is a possible D gene (7 bases). The J call may be faulty, since TRBJ2-7 better matches the DNA end. This CDR3 is built from 17 residues. Per the germline V gene, CDR1 is LGHNA and CDR2 is YNFKEQ. The CDR3 sequence is CASSHPPGGDSNHEQYF. The CDR3 DNA is TGTGCCAGCAGCCATCCTCCCGGCGGGGACAGTAATCACGAGCAGTACTTC.

There are many counts of this clonotype. V and J are TRBV4-1 and TRBJ2-4; D uncertain. The CDR3 has 14 residues. Germline CDR1 reads MGHRA; CDR2 reads YSYEKL. Deletions cut 3 bases from V and 3 bases from J, with 9 bases between. The CDR3 region has the DNA TGCGCCAGCAGCCAGAACGAAAACAAAAACATTCAGTACTTC. It codes for CASSQNENKNIQYF.

The table lists this clonotype with many counts. The rearrangement links TRBV5-1 to TRBJ2-7; 8 positions agree with TRBD2. The germline gives CDR1 SGHRS, CDR2 YFSETQ. The CDR3 totals 14 residues. J was trimmed by 5 bases and V by 4 bases; bases with no gene match: 8. CDR3 nucleotide sequence: TGCGCCAGCAGCCTAGGTAGCGGGGTCCACGAGCAGTACTTC. Protein product: CASSLGSGVHEQYF.

The chain recombines TRBV7-9 with TRBJ2-3; D gene unclear. V lost 5 bases to trimming and J lost 4 bases, with 22 bases between them. Germline V gene lookup returns CDR1 SEHNR and CDR2 FQNEAQ (reference sequence). The CDR3 is 17 amino acids. CDR3 loop: CASSPNRVTEPADTQYF. The CDR3 DNA sequence: TGTGCCAGCAGCCCAAACCGGGTCACAGAGCCGGCAGATACGCAGTATTTT.

There are many counts of this clonotype. The rearrangement links TRBV11-2 to TRBJ2-5; the D gene is possibly TRBD2 (6 bases). The V and J ends lost 0 bases and 3 bases respectively, with 17 bases between them. CDR1 and CDR2 from the germline V gene are SGHAT and FQNNGV. There are 17 residues in the CDR3. The CDR3 reads CASSLDLTTGVEETQYF. CDR3 DNA sequence: TGTGCCAGCAGCTTAGATTTGACCACGGGGGTCGAAGAGACCCAGTACTTC.

V gene TRBV7-2 combines with J gene TRBJ1-3; no firm D call. The CDR3 loop spans 16 amino acids. V gave up 1 base and J gave up 0 bases, with 10 bases separating them. CDR1 is SGHTA and CDR2 is FQGNSA in the germline V gene. CDR3 nucleotide sequence: TGTGCCAGCAGCTTAGGGTGGACGGACTCTGGAAACACCATATATTTT. This translates into CASSLGWTDSGNTIYF.

This chain uses TRBV28 with TRBJ2-1; perhaps TRBD2 as D (5 bases). The CDR3 contains 13 residues. Trimming pared 8 bases from V and 6 bases from J, leaving 14 bases between. Germline CDR1 is MDHEN and CDR2 is SYDVKM. The CDR3 DNA follows: TGTGCCAGCTTCGGACTTTTCCGCAATGAGCAGTTCTTC. Translation gives CASFGLFRNEQFF.

This clonotype showed up just a few times. This chain links TRBV20-1 with TRBJ2-5; unclear D gene. From germline, CDR1 is DFQATT and CDR2 SNEGSKA (reference sequence). The V end lost 3 bases, the J end lost 0 bases, and 5 bases lay between the germline ends. The CDR3 has 12 residues. The CDR3: CSASANQETQYF. The DNA of the CDR3 is TGCAGTGCTAGTGCTAACCAAGAGACCCAGTACTTC.

V usage is TRBV29-1 and J usage is TRBJ1-1; TRBD1 matches 9 bases. The germline V gene has CDR1 SQVTM and CDR2 ANQGSEA. Losses at the gene ends were 3 bases for V and 1 base for J; bases not matched to a gene: 6. This CDR3 is 15 amino acids long. The CDR3: CSVEGDREGNTEAFF. The CDR3 DNA is TGCAGCGTTGAGGGGGACAGGGAAGGGAACACTGAAGCTTTCTTT.

This sequence joins TRBV5-1 and TRBJ2-5; TRBD2 agrees at 13 bases. The CDR3 consists of 15 residues. The germline V gene encodes CDR1 SGHRS and CDR2 YFSETQ. V was pared by 9 bases and J by 3 bases, with 8 bases of the junction left unmatched. The CDR3 here is CANPRTSGGEETQYF. CDR3 sequence (DNA): TGCGCCAACCCCAGGACTAGCGGGGGTGAAGAGACCCAGTACTTC.